A single sample gave rise to the 30 T cell receptor beta chains below, sequenced in a study of persistence of HIV-infected CD4 T cells. Overlapping HIV-1 Gag 15-mer peptides at 0.8 to 1 ug per peptide per mL were used. Sorting selected CD4+ T cells upregulating both CD40 ligand and CD69. The immunoSEQ assay was version 4, run in survey mode. The method was immunoSEQ multiplex PCR; TCRdb's version includes in-frame clones alone and lacks a portion of them. The table has tens of thousands of clones, approximately 66% seen once. For these TCRs, the target antigens are not known. The sequencing here drew on CD4+ T cells sorted from PBMCs after roughly 18-hour stimulation, taken from a patient who received antiretroviral therapy. All receptors come from an adult man with HIV who was CMV-seropositive.

V gene TRBV6-5 combines with J gene TRBJ1-2; a weak D match, TRBD1 (6 bases). The ends were cut back, 6 bases at V and 8 bases at J, with 16 bases in the middle. The CDR3 has 13 amino acids. Germline loops: CDR1 MNHEY, CDR2 SVGAGI. CDR3 bases: TGTGCCAGCAGGGTACAGGGAATAGGAGGCTACACCTTC. Protein: CASRVQGIGGYTF.

In this sample, this clone turned up a few times. The chain combines TRBV5-1 with TRBJ1-6, with a weak D call TRBD1 (6 bases). The V gene lost 5 bases and the J gene lost 8 bases, with 17 bases spanning the gap. The V gene's germline CDR1 is SGHRS and CDR2 YFSETQ. The CDR3 has 15 residues. CDR3 loop: CASRSFTTGDSPLHF. The CDR3 nucleotides are TGCGCCAGCAGATCGTTTACGACAGGCGATTCACCCCTCCACTTT.

This clone is medium-sized (0.01 to 0.1%) in the sample. The chain links TRBV6-5 to TRBJ2-3; 9 nucleotides align to TRBD2. The CDR3 has 14 residues. Per germline, CDR1 MNHEY and CDR2 SVGAGI. Losses at the gene ends were 10 bases for V and 4 bases for J; bases not matched to a gene: 9. CDR3: CATRERGAADTQYF. The DNA of the CDR3 is TGTGCCACCAGGGAGCGGGGGGCCGCAGATACGCAGTATTTT.

As to this clone: Other DNA sequences in this sample translate to the same CDR3. This rearrangement joins TRBV7-3 to TRBJ2-2; 9 nucleotides line up with TRBD1. Germline V gene data show CDR1 as SGHTA and CDR2 as FQGTGA. This CDR3 is built from 14 residues. V shed 4 bases, J shed 6 bases, and the junction held 3 bases outside the gene matches. The CDR3 region is CASSSGQGPGELFF. CDR3 DNA sequence: TGTGCCAGCAGCTCCGGACAGGGGCCCGGGGAGCTGTTTTTT.

The chain carries TRBV12-3 or TRBV12-4 and TRBJ1-2; 10 bases agree with TRBD1. Trimming took 6 bases from V and 7 from J; bases not matched to a gene: 2. CDR3 length: 12 residues. CDR3: CASRTGGGGYTF. For the CDR3, the DNA is TGTGCCAGCAGGACAGGGGGCGGTGGCTACACCTTC.

The rearrangement links TRBV19 to TRBJ1-5; possibly TRBD1 for D (6 bases). The CDR3 runs to 13 residues. The ends were cut back, 5 bases at V and 3 bases at J, with 8 bases in the middle. From germline, CDR1 is LNHDA and CDR2 SQIVND (reference sequence). The CDR3 region is CASSGQFNQPQHF. The CDR3 DNA reads as TGTGCCAGTAGTGGACAGTTCAATCAGCCCCAGCATTTT.

The chain couples TRBV4-2 to TRBJ2-3; D might be TRBD1 or TRBD2, each matching 5 bases. In germline, CDR1 is LGHNA, CDR2 YNFKEQ. CDR3 length: 16 amino acids. Trimming stripped 0 bases from V and 1 base from J, with 11 bases between. The CDR3: CASSQEAVGGTDTQYF. CDR3 DNA sequence: TGTGCCAGCAGCCAAGAAGCGGTGGGGGGCACAGATACGCAGTATTTT.

V and J are TRBV2 and TRBJ2-3; possibly TRBD1 for D (6 bases). Germline V gene data show CDR1 as SNHLY and CDR2 as FYNNEI. V was clipped by 5 bases and J by 0 bases, with 12 bases between them. The CDR3 length is 15 residues. Here the CDR3 reads CASSYGQPSTDTQYF. Written as DNA, the CDR3 is TGTGCCAGCAGTTACGGACAGCCTAGCACAGATACGCAGTATTTT.

This clone turned up a few times. V is TRBV10-1 and J is TRBJ2-2; 9 nucleotides agree with TRBD1. The germline V gene has CDR1 WNHNN and CDR2 SYGVQD (reference sequence). This CDR3 is 15 amino acids long. The V and J ends lost 6 bases and 5 bases, in that order; junction bases with no gene match: 7. CDR3 coding DNA: TGCGCCAGCAGCGCGTTACAGGGGGCGACCGGGGAGCTGTTTTTT. Encoded protein: CASSALQGATGELFF.

J is TRBJ1-1 and V is TRBV7-9, with 7 nucleotides matching TRBD1. Germline loops: CDR1 SEHNR, CDR2 FQNEAQ (reference sequence). V gave up 2 bases and J gave up 5 bases; unmatched junction bases: 2. This CDR3 contains 13 residues. CDR3 bases: TGTGCCAGCAGCTTAATGGGACAGACTGAAGCTTTCTTT. Amino acid sequence: CASSLMGQTEAFF.

The chain has TRBV6-5 and TRBJ2-7, with D possibly matching TRBD2 (6 bases). The CDR3 sequence is 15 residues long. V lost 3 bases to trimming and J lost 0 bases, with 12 bases between them. The V gene's germline CDR1 is MNHEY and CDR2 SVGAGI. In DNA, the CDR3 is TGTGCCAGCAGTTATGGGGACTGGGCCTCCTACGAGCAGTACTTC. Its translation: CASSYGDWASYEQYF.

About this clone: Other DNA variants within this sample encode the same CDR3. The chain couples TRBV28 to TRBJ1-2; D may be TRBD1 (6 bases). CDR1 MDHEN and CDR2 SYDVKM come from the germline V gene. Between the trimmed V and J ends, which lost 6 bases and 5 bases, there was a span of 10 bases. CDR3 length: 12 residues. In nucleotides, the CDR3 is TGTGCCAGCAGACGCACAGGGTATGGCTACACCTTC. Protein: CASRRTGYGYTF.

The J gene is TRBJ1-2, the V gene TRBV6-5; D is uncertain. Per germline, CDR1 MNHEY and CDR2 SVGAGI. Trimming stripped 0 bases from V and 8 bases from J, with 13 bases between. The CDR3 length is 14 residues. The CDR3 nucleotides read TGTGCCAGCAGTTACTCCGACGGCCTCAGCGGCTACACCTTC. Translation: CASSYSDGLSGYTF.

The V call is TRBV2, the J call TRBJ1-6; 7 nucleotides align to TRBD1. J lost 7 bases, V lost 11 bases, and 11 bases had no gene match. The V gene's germline CDR1 is SNHLY and CDR2 FYNNEI. The CDR3 is made up of 14 amino acids. The CDR3 coding sequence is TGTGCCCGAGAAGAGGGCAGGGGGAATTCACCCCTCCACTTT. Protein sequence: CAREEGRGNSPLHF.

This chain links TRBV7-2 with TRBJ2-7; weak D call: TRBD1 (6 bases). V lost 5 bases, J lost 0 bases, and 17 bases lay in between. The CDR3 has 16 residues. Germline CDR1 is SGHTA and CDR2 is FQGNSA. This chain's CDR3 is CASSPRSGASSYEQYF. For the CDR3, the DNA is TGTGCCAGCAGCCCCCGCTCAGGGGCCAGCTCCTACGAGCAGTACTTC.

This sequence joins TRBV5-4 and TRBJ2-3; 9 nucleotides match TRBD1. V dropped 4 bases and J dropped 2; count of bases not matched to a gene: 5. The V gene's germline CDR1 is SGHNT and CDR2 YYREEE (reference sequence). The CDR3 extends over 15 amino acids. The CDR3 DNA is TGTGCCAGCAGCATAAACAGGGGGCTCACAGATACGCAGTATTTT. This translates into CASSINRGLTDTQYF.

The chain is built from TRBV28 and TRBJ1-4; 7 nucleotides match TRBD1. This CDR3 spans 14 amino acids. Trimming cost V 2 bases and J 7 bases; bases outside gene matches: 4. Looked up from germline, CDR1 is MDHEN and CDR2 is SYDVKM. This chain's CDR3 is CASSLKGAGEKLFF. CDR3 in DNA: TGTGCCAGCAGTTTAAAGGGGGCAGGTGAAAAACTGTTTTTT. Using reference TRBV28 and TRBJ1-4 for the parts outside the CDR3, the full variable domain is DVKVTQSSRYLVKRTGEKVFLECVQDMDHENMFWYRQDPGLGLRLIYFSYDVKMKEKGDIPEGYSVSREKKERFSLILESASTNQTSMYLCASSLKGAGEKLFFGSGTQLSVL.

The V call is TRBV6-5, the J call TRBJ2-7; the D is unclear. This CDR3 region has 15 residues. The germline CDR1 and CDR2 sequences are MNHEY and SVGAGI. Deletions cut 5 bases from V and 5 bases from J, with 19 bases between. The CDR3 sequence is CASSTGSTGGDEQYF. CDR3 nucleotides: TGTGCCAGCAGTACCGGCTCCACTGGTGGGGACGAGCAGTACTTC.

V usage is TRBV28 and J usage is TRBJ2-7, with D tentatively TRBD1 (6 bases). Per the germline V gene, CDR1 is MDHEN and CDR2 is SYDVKM. The CDR3 extends over 14 amino acids. Trimming removed 4 bases from V and 2 bases from J, with 12 bases in between. The CDR3 bases are TGTGCCAGCAGTTCCGGGACACGACCCTACGAGCAGTACTTC. This encodes CASSSGTRPYEQYF.

This sequence joins TRBV28 and TRBJ1-1; 7 bases match TRBD1. The germline gives CDR1 MDHEN, CDR2 SYDVKM. The CDR3 totals 18 residues. The trim removed 4 bases at V and 1 base at J, leaving 15 bases unmatched. CDR3 DNA: TGTGCCAGCAGTTCCCCACAGGGGCTTAGGATCAGGAACACTGAAGCTTTCTTT. Protein product: CASSSPQGLRIRNTEAFF.

The chain uses TRBV2 and TRBJ2-7; TRBD1 matches at 7 bases. The germline CDR1 and CDR2 sequences are SNHLY and FYNNEI. The CDR3 spans 13 residues. V lost 5 bases and J lost 8; bases outside the gene matches: 9. CDR3 amino acids: CASSTYRDSKQYF. DNA of the CDR3: TGTGCCAGCAGTACTTACCGGGACAGTAAGCAGTACTTC.

This sequence joins TRBV7-2 and TRBJ1-5; D is undetermined. The CDR3 is 14 amino acids. Trimming cost V 0 bases and J 2 bases, with 5 bases left between them. Germline CDR1 SGHTA, CDR2 FQGNSA. CDR3 in DNA: TGTGCCAGCAGCTTAGCGCAGGGCAATCAGCCCCAGCATTTT. Its translation: CASSLAQGNQPQHF.

The V call is TRBV24-1, the J call TRBJ2-5; 10 bases match TRBD1. Germline CDR1 reads KGHDR; CDR2 reads SFDVKD. This CDR3 contains 16 residues. V lost 3 bases to trimming and J lost 4 bases; unmatched junction nucleotides: 7. The CDR3 DNA reads TGTGCCACCAGTGATCACGGGACAGGGGTTGTAGAGACCCAGTACTTC. Translation: CATSDHGTGVVETQYF.

Only a few counts were recorded for this clone. The chain carries TRBV5-8 and TRBJ2-5, with D unclear. Germline CDR1 SGHTS, CDR2 YDEGEE. The CDR3 is made up of 12 amino acids. V lost 3 bases to trimming and J lost 8 bases, with 11 bases between them. The CDR3 sequence is CASSSSLFTQYF. For the CDR3, the DNA is TGTGCCAGCAGCTCCTCATTGTTTACCCAGTACTTC.

CDR3 in DNA: TGTGCCAGCAGTGGGACAGGGATGGACACCGGGGAGCTGTTTTTT. This encodes CASSGTGMDTGELFF. The chain recombines TRBV2 with TRBJ2-2; 8 nucleotides align to TRBD1. Trimming cost V 4 bases and J 3 bases; bases outside gene matches: 4. This CDR3 contains 15 residues. Germline CDR1 and CDR2: SNHLY and FYNNEI.

The chain is built from TRBV28 and TRBJ2-1; 9 bases are a match to TRBD1. Per germline, CDR1 MDHEN and CDR2 SYDVKM. The CDR3 is made up of 14 amino acids. Trimming at V came to 7 bases and at J to 8 bases, leaving 9 bases not matched to a gene. Written as DNA, the CDR3 is TGTGCCAGCAACAGGGGACAGGGTTCCCATGAGCAGTTCTTC. Translated: CASNRGQGSHEQFF.

V gene TRBV24-1 combines with J gene TRBJ2-5; 7 bases map to TRBD1. Germline CDR1 is KGHDR and CDR2 is SFDVKD. CDR3 length: 16 amino acids. V lost 4 bases, J lost 4 bases, and 11 bases stayed unmatched. Here the CDR3 reads CATSEGTGVLGETQYF. DNA of the CDR3: TGTGCCACCAGTGAAGGAACAGGGGTTTTAGGAGAGACCCAGTACTTC.

V is TRBV2 and J is TRBJ2-1; D is perhaps TRBD2 (6 bases). V dropped 4 bases and J dropped 5 bases, with 15 bases sitting between them. The CDR3 has 15 residues. CDR1 and CDR2 (germline): SNHLY, FYNNEI. CDR3 DNA: TGTGCCAGCAGTGTTGGACTACCGGCAAACAATGAGCAGTTCTTC. As protein: CASSVGLPANNEQFF. The whole variable domain, remainder taken from reference TRBV2 and TRBJ2-1, is EPEVTQTPSHQVTQMGQEVILRCVPISNHLYFYWYRQILGQKVEFLVSFYNNEISEKSEIFDDQFSVERPDGSNFTLKIRSTKLEDSAMYFCASSVGLPANNEQFFGPGTRLTVL.

The chain couples TRBV19 to TRBJ2-3; perhaps D is TRBD1 or TRBD2 (6 bases each). V was cut by 7 bases and J by 7 bases, with 18 bases left in between. The germline gives CDR1 LNHDA, CDR2 SQIVND (reference sequence). The CDR3 totals 14 residues. The DNA of the CDR3 is TGTGCCAGTAAGCCAGGAGGGGACATCAATACGCAGTATTTT. This gives the protein CASKPGGDINTQYF.

This clone has a handful of counts. The chain joins TRBV28 to TRBJ1-1; TRBD1 matches at 9 bases. CDR1 MDHEN and CDR2 SYDVKM come from the germline V gene. J lost 1 base, V lost 6 bases, and 9 bases had no gene match. CDR3 length: 16 amino acids. CDR3 residues: CASSVVGTGWNTEAFF. The CDR3 nucleotides are TGTGCCAGCAGCGTAGTAGGGACAGGGTGGAACACTGAAGCTTTCTTT.